This TCR beta chain is from a study of shared clonotypes between healthy human individuals. To note about this clone: The antigen is undetermined. Other nucleotide sequences from this sample produce the same CDR3.

CDR3 length: 14 residues. CDR1 is MNHEY and CDR2 is SVGAGI in the germline V gene. Trimming took 3 bases from V and 3 from J; bases not matched to a gene: 3. Study results and limitations: The study's rarefaction showed incomplete sorted-subset sequencing despite large depth. Non-shared clonotypes had lower generation probabilities than clonotypes shared by all four sorted-subset donors. When naive CD4 clonotypes were compared across four donors, approximately 5% were shared.

CD45RO-negative, CCR7-selected cells formed the naive CD8 fraction, which excluded terminally differentiated effector memory CD45RA+ cells. Donors, healthy HIV-negative adults, lacked recent acute infections or vaccinations. Clones were sequenced by immunoSEQ multiplex PCR, and TCRdb holds only the in-frame ones, with some missing. The sample has some 2.1 million clones; around 93% are singletons. This chain links TRBV6-5 with TRBJ1-1; 8 nucleotides match TRBD1. This sequence was found in a young man in good health. Some clones in this sample may be carry-over from other donors' samples. Sequenced sample: naive CD8+ T cells from PBMCs. The CDR3 spells CASSYRTGHTEAFF. The CDR3 DNA reads TGTGCCAGCAGTTATCGGACAGGGCACACTGAAGCTTTCTTT.